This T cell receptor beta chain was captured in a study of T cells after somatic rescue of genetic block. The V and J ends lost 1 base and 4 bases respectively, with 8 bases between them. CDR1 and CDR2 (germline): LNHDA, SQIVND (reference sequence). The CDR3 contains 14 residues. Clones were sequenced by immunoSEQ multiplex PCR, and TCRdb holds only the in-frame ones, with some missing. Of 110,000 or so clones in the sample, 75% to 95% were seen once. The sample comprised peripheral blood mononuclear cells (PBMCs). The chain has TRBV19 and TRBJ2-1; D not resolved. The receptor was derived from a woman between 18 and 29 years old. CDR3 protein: CASSIGGRYNEQFF. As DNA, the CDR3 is TGTGCCAGTAGTATAGGTGGCAGATACAATGAGCAGTTCTTC.